The clone carrying this T cell receptor beta chain appeared once. Its antigen remains unidentified. The sample comes from a study of post-analysis software for immune sequencing data. Background on the study: Progressive-relapsing, secondary progressive and relapsing-remitting multiple sclerosis were among the disease courses included. Study outcomes and limitations: F-measure co-clustering was strong for batch-matched samples. There was significantly lower normalized Chao1 diversity in multiple sclerosis patients than in controls. In patients, TRBV5-6, TRBV5-1 and TRBV20-1 belonged to four or five TRBV segments found more frequently than in controls.

Prepared libraries of TCR beta cDNA carried unique molecular identifiers. Once about 0.95 to 10 million T cells were used, approximately 470,000 cDNA molecules resulted. TCRdb used MiXCR to reprocess the PCR reads, holding one entry per CDR3 protein. The sample consists of about 500,000 distinct CDR3 sequences, under 55% of them appearing once. Per germline, CDR1 SGHAT and CDR2 FQNNGV. The ends were cut back, 8 bases at V and 6 bases at J, with 17 bases in the middle. The CDR3 sequence is 14 residues long. The chain is built from TRBV11-2 and TRBJ2-1; weak D call: TRBD2 (5 bases). Sample: blood. This receptor was taken from a girl under 18 with multiple sclerosis. CDR3 nucleotides: TGTGCCAGCGGGCCTCCCGGGGTGGGCAATGAGCAGTTCTTC. As protein: CASGPPGVGNEQFF.